This T cell receptor (beta chain) was documented in a study of blood T cell repertoires in COVID-19 (dated by TCRdb to the early 2020s). About the investigation overall: Samples covering the acute and convalescent phases of COVID-19 were provided by collaborators in the United States, Italy and Spain. The prospective study material was composed of cDNA or gDNA derived from T cells, B-cell-depleted T cells, or PBMCs. Deeply sampled blood TCRbeta repertoires from subjects exposed to, actively infected with, or recovered from COVID-19 were included in the dataset. The repertoires were released in a freely available public database meant as a resource for research on the immune response to SARS-CoV-2. The samples were drawn from two sources: the first 160 participants of the ongoing ImmuneRACE study, and some 1,300 subjects contributed by 6 global collaborators. Sample metadata almost always included a de-identified subject ID, COVID-19 status, age in years and sex. Where available, HLA class I and class II types were obtained from metadata supplied by the sample provider rather than from assay-based typing.

Whole blood was collected in K2EDTA tubes by collaborating institutions according to the institutions' own protocols. Collaborator samples were shipped for TCRbeta analysis as frozen whole blood, isolated PBMCs, or DNA extracted from either sample type. TCRbeta CDR3 regions were amplified from genomic DNA by means of the immunoSEQ Assay, a bias-controlled multiplex PCR. The authors' analysis ran thus. The number of nucleated cells in each sample was estimated by amplification of reference gene primers within the assay. Sequence reads were collapsed and filtered to measure the absolute abundance of every unique TCRbeta CDR3 rearrangement. For each sample, productive Simpson clonality was calculated as the square root of Simpson's diversity index across productive rearrangements. Imported from immuneACCESS, the table was reduced by TCRdb to in-frame sequences with V and J called. These copies leave out some clones; in studies compared against another copy, an unresolved V gene accounts for under half, and the cause of the remainder is not known. The DNA gave D and trimming, while V, J and clone size come from that table. The sample includes some 400,000 clones, with about four fifths observed a single time. The biggest ten clones account for more than 0.95% of the sample.

General conclusions and limits of the study: Clinical and demographic metadata were provided uncurated, with the amount varying by source and participant.

With respect to this clone: It has no known antigen specificity. There are no base qualities to consult, and no much larger clone falls within one base.

Reading from cysteine to phenylalanine, the CDR3 counts 16 amino acids. Only CDR3 DNA is held: 48 bases, read in frame from base 1. Trimming accounts for 3 bases at V and 4 bases at J, while the number of junction bases matched to no gene is 8. CDR1 KGHSY and CDR2 FQNENV are derived from the germline V gene. The rearrangement combines TRBV16 with TRBJ2-7; 11 middle bases align to TRBD2. The TCR sequence derives from a human donor with acute or convalescent COVID-19. The donor label of this sample is uncertain. Sequencing was performed on peripheral blood. The nucleotides read TGTGCCAGCAGCCACCTCCGACTAGCGGGGAAATACGAGCAGTACTTC. Its coded protein is CASSHLRLAGKYEQYF.